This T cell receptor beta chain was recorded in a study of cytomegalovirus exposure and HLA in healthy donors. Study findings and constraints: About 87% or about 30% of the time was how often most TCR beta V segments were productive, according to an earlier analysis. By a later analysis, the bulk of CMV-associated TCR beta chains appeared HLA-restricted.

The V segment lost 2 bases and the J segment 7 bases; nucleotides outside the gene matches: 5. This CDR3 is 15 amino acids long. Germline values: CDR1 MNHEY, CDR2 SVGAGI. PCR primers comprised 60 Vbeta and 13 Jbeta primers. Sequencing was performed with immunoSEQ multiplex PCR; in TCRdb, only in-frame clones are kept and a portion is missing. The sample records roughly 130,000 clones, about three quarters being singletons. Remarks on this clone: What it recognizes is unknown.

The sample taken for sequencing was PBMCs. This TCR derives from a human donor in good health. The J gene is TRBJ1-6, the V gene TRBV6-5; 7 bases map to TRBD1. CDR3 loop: CASSYPPDRNSPLHF. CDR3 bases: TGTGCCAGCAGTTACCCTCCGGACAGGAATTCACCCCTCCACTTT.